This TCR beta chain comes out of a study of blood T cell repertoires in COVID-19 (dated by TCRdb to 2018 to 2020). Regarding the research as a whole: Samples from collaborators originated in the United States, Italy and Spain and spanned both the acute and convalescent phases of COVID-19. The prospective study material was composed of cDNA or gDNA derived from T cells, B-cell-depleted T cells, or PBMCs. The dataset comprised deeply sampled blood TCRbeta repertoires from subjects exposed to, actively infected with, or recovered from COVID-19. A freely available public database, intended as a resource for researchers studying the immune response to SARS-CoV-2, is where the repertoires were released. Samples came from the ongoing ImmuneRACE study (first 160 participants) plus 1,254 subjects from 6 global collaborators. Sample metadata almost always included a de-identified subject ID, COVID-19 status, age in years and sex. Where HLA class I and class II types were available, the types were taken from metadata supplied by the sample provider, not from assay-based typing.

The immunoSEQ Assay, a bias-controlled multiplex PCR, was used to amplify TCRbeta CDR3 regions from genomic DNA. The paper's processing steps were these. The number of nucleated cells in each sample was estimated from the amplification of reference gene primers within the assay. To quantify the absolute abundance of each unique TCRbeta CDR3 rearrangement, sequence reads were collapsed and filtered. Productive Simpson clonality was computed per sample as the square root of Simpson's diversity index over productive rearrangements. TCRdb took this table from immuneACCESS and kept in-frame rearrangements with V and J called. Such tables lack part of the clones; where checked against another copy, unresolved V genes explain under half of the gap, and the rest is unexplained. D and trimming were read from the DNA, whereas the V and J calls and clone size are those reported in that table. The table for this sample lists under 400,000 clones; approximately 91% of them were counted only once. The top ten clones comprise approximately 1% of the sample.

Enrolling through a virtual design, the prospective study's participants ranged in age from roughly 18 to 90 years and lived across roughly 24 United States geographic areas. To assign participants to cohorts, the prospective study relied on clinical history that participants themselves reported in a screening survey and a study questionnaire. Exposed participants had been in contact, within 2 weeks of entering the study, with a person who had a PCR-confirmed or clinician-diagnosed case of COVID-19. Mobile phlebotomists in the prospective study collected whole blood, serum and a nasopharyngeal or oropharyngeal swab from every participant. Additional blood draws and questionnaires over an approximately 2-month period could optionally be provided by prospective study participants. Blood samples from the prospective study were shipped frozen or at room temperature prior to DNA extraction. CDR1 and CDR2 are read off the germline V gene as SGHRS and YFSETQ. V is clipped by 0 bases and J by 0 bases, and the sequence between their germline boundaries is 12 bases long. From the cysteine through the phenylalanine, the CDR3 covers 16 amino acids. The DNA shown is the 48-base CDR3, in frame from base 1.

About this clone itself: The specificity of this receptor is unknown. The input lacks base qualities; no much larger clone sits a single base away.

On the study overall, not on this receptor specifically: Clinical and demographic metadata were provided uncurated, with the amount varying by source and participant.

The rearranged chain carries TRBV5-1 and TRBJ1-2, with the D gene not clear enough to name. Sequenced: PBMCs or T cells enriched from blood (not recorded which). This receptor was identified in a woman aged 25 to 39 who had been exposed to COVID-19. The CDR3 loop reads CASSLVAPKANYGYTF. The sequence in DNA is TGCGCCAGCAGCTTGGTCGCGCCGAAAGCTAACTATGGCTACACCTTC.